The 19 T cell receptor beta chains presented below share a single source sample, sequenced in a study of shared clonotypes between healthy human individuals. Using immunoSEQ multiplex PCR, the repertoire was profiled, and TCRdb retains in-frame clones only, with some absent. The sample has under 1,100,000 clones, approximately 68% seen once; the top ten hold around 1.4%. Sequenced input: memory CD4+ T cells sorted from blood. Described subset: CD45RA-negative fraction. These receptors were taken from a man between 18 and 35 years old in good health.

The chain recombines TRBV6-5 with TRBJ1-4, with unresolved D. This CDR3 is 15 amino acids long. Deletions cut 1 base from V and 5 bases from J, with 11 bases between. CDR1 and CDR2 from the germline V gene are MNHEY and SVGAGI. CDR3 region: CASSYFTGGNEKLFF. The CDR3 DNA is TGTGCCAGCAGTTACTTTACCGGTGGGAATGAAAAACTGTTTTTT.

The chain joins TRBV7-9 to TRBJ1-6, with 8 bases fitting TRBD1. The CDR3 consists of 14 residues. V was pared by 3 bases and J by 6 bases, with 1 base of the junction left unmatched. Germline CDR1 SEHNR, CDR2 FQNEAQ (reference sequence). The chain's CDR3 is CASSFTGGNSPLHF. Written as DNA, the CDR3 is TGTGCCAGCAGCTTCACAGGGGGTAATTCACCCCTCCACTTT.

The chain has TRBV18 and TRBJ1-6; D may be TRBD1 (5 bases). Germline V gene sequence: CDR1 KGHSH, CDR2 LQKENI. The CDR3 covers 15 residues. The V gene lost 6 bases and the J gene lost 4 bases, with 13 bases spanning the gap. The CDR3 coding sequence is TGTGCCAGCTCGAGGGACGGACTTTATAATTCACCCCTCCACTTT. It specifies CASSRDGLYNSPLHF.

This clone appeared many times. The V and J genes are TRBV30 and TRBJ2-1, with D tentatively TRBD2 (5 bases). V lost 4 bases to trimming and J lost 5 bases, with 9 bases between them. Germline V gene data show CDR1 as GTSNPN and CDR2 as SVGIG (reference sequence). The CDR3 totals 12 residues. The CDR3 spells CAWKRADNEQFF. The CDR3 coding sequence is TGTGCCTGGAAACGAGCGGACAATGAGCAGTTCTTC.

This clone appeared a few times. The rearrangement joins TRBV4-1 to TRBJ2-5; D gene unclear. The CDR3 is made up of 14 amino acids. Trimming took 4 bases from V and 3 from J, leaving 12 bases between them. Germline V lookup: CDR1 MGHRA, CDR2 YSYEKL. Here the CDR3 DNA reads TGCGCCAGCAGCCCCGGTCTCTACAAAGAGACCCAGTACTTC. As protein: CASSPGLYKETQYF.

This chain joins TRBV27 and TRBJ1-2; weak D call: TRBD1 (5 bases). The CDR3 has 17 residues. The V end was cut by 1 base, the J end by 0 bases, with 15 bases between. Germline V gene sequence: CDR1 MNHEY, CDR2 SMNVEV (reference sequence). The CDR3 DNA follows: TGTGCCAGCAGTTTATTAGGGGTGGGAAGGTCTAACTATGGCTACACCTTC. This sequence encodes CASSLLGVGRSNYGYTF.

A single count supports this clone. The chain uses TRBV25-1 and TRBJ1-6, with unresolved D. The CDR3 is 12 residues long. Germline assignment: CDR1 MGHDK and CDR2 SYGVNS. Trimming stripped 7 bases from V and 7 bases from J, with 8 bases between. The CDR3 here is CASTLGNSPLHF. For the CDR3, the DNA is TGTGCCAGCACATTAGGGAATTCACCCCTCCACTTT.

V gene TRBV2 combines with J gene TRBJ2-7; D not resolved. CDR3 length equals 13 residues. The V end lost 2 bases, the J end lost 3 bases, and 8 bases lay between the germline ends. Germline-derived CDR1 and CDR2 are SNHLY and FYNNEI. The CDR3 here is CASSERESYEQYF. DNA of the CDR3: TGTGCCAGCAGTGAAAGGGAAAGCTACGAGCAGTACTTC.

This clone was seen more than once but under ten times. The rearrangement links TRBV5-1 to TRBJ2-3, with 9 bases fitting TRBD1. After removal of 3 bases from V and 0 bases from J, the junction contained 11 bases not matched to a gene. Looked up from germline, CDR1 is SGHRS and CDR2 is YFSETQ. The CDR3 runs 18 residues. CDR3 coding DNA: TGCGCCAGCAGCTCAGGACAGGGGACGATCCTTAGCACAGATACGCAGTATTTT. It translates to CASSSGQGTILSTDTQYF.

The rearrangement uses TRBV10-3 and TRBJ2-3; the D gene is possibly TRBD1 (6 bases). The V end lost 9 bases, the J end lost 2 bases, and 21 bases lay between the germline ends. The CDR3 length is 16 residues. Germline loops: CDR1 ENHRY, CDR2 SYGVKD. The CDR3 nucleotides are TGTGCCATGGGGGCTGGGGCCTTCCCGGACACAGATACGCAGTATTTT. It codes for CAMGAGAFPDTDTQYF.

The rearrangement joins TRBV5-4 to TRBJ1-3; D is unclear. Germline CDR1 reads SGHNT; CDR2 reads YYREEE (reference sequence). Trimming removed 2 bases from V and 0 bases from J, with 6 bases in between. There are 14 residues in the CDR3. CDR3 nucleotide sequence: TGTGCCAGCAGCTTCGACCCCTCTGGAAACACCATATATTTT. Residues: CASSFDPSGNTIYF.

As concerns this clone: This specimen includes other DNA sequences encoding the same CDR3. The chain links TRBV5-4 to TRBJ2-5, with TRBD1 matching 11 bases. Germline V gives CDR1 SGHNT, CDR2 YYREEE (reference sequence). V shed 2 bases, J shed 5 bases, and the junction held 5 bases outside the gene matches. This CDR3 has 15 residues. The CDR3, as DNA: TGTGCCAGCAGCTTAGGACAGGGGGCAGGTGAGACCCAGTACTTC. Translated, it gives CASSLGQGAGETQYF.

The CDR3: CASSQTGGLNIQYF. The CDR3 DNA follows: TGTGCCAGCAGCCAGACAGGGGGCTTAAACATTCAGTACTTC. The V call is TRBV6-5, the J call TRBJ2-4; 10 positions agree with TRBD1. In germline, CDR1 is MNHEY, CDR2 SVGAGI. This CDR3 region has 14 residues. The V and J ends lost 6 bases and 6 bases, in that order; junction bases with no gene match: 5.

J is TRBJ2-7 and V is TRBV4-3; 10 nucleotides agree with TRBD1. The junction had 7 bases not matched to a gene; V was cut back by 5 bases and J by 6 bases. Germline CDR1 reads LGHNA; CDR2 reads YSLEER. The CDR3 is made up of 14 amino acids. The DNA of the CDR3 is TGCGCCAGCAGCTGGGGACAGGGGTCTGGCGAGCAGTACTTC. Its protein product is CASSWGQGSGEQYF.

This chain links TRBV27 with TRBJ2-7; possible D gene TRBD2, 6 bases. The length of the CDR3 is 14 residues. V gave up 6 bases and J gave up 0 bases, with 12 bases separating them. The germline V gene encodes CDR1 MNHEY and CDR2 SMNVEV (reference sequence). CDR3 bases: TGTGCCAGCAGACCGACTAGACTCTCCTACGAGCAGTACTTC. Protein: CASRPTRLSYEQYF.

The CDR3: CASSNQGLREQYF. The CDR3 DNA reads TGTGCCAGCAGCAACCAGGGGCTTCGCGAGCAGTACTTC. The chain is built from TRBV28 and TRBJ2-7; maybe TRBD1 (6 bases). The V and J ends lost 6 bases and 6 bases respectively, with 15 bases between them. The CDR3 extends over 13 amino acids. Germline V lookup: CDR1 MDHEN, CDR2 SYDVKM.

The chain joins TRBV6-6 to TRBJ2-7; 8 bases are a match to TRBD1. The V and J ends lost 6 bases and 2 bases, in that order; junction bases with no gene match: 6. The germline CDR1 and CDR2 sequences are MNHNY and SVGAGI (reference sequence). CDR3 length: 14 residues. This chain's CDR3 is CASRTGTGTYEQYF. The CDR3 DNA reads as TGTGCCAGCAGAACCGGGACAGGTACCTACGAGCAGTACTTC.

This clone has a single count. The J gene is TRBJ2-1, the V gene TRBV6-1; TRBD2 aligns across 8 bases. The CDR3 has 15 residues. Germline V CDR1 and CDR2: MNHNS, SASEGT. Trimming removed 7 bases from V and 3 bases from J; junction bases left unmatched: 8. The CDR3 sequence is CASMRGAGVYNEQFF. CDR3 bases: TGTGCCAGCATGCGGGGAGCGGGGGTCTACAATGAGCAGTTCTTC.

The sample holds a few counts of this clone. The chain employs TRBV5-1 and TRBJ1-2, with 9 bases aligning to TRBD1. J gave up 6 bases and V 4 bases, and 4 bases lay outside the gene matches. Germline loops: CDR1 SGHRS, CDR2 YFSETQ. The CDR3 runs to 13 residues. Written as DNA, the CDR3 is TGCGCCAGCAGCACCGGACAGGGGAATGGCTACACCTTC. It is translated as CASSTGQGNGYTF.